This TCR beta chain is from a study of T cell responses to AZD1222 COVID-19 vaccine. Study observations and caveats: Just a handful of AZD1222 recipients tested seropositive at baseline.

TCRdb's table, derived via immunoSEQ multiplex PCR, lists solely in-frame clones and lacks some. The profile shows some 140,000 clones, 80% to 95% of them singletons. Details on this clone: Antigen: not known.

Germline CDR1 reads MDHEN; CDR2 reads SYDVKM. Trimming removed 5 bases from V and 7 bases from J, with 12 bases in between. CDR3 length: 12 amino acids. Second-dose schedules of about 4 or about 12 weeks were combined. The receptor was isolated from an adult who received the AZD1222 COVID-19 vaccine. The input for sequencing was peripheral blood, taken 28 days after the second AZD1222 dose. V is TRBV28 and J is TRBJ2-7; D is unresolved. The chain's CDR3 is CASSPPGREQYF. In DNA form, the CDR3 reads TGTGCCAGCAGTCCCCCCGGCCGGGAGCAGTACTTC.